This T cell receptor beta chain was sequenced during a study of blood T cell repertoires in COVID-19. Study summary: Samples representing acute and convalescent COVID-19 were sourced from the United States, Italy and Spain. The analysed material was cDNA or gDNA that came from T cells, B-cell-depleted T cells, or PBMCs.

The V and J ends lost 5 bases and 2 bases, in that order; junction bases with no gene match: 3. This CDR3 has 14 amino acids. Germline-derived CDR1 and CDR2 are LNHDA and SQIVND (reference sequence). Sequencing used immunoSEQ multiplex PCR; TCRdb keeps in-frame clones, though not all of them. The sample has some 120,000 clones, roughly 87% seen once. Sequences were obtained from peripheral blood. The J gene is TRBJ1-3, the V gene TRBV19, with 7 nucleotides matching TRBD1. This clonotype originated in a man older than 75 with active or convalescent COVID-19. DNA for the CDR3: TGTGCCAGTAGTCCGACAGGGACTGGAAACACCATATATTTT. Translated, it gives CASSPTGTGNTIYF.